These 8 T cell receptor beta chains were sequenced from one sample in a study of beta chain features in type 1 diabetes. Study-wide results and limits: All four CD4+ subsets of Type 1 diabetes patients contained TCRB CDR3s that were moderately but significantly shorter.

These receptors' antigens are unknown. Of the isolated RNA, all was reverse transcribed, and so the sequenced material was expressed TCRB transcripts. Repertoires were generated with immunoSEQ multiplex PCR, while TCRdb's copy carries only in-frame clones and drops some. This table has fewer than 400,000 clones, around 8.5% appearing once. The material sequenced was central memory CD4+ T cells from blood. The receptors were sampled from a man between 25 and 39 years old with type 1 diabetes.

A note on this clone: Other DNA sequences in the sample encode the same CDR3. The chain combines TRBV6-5 with TRBJ1-4; D is unresolved. Trimming removed 2 bases at V and 5 bases at J, with 9 bases between. Germline V lookup: CDR1 MNHEY, CDR2 SVGAGI. CDR3 length equals 14 residues. CDR3: CASSYGRGNEKLFF. The CDR3, as DNA: TGTGCCAGCAGTTACGGCAGAGGGAATGAAAAACTGTTTTTT.

The chain recombines TRBV29-1 with TRBJ2-5, with TRBD2 identical over 8 bases. The germline V gene has CDR1 SQVTM and CDR2 ANQGSEA. This CDR3 is built from 14 residues. J gave up 5 bases and V 3 bases, and 8 bases lay outside the gene matches. The CDR3 bases are TGCAGCGTTGACGCGGGACTAGTCATGGAGACCCAGTACTTC. The encoded protein is CSVDAGLVMETQYF.

V and J are TRBV7-9 and TRBJ1-2; maybe TRBD1 (5 bases). Trimming took 5 bases from V and 3 from J, leaving 10 bases between them. Per the germline V gene, CDR1 is SEHNR and CDR2 is FQNEAQ (reference sequence). CDR3 length equals 13 residues. The CDR3, as DNA: TGTGCCAGCAGCATCCAGACAGACTATGGCTACACCTTC. Residues: CASSIQTDYGYTF. Looking up the rest from reference TRBV7-9 and TRBJ1-2 gives the full variable domain: DTGVSQNPRHKITKRGQNVTFRCDPISEHNRLYWYRQTLGQGPEFLTYFQNEAQLEKSRLLSDRFSAERPKGSFSTLEIQRTEQGDSAMYLCASSIQTDYGYTFGSGTRLTVV.

The V call is TRBV10-3, the J call TRBJ1-1; D unresolved. CDR1 ENHRY and CDR2 SYGVKD come from the germline V gene. The CDR3 consists of 13 residues. The V gene lost 6 bases and the J gene lost 1 base, with 9 bases spanning the gap. CDR3 DNA sequence: TGTGCCATCAGATCAGGTGGGAACACTGAAGCTTTCTTT. Protein: CAIRSGGNTEAFF.

The chain recombines TRBV7-2 with TRBJ2-7, with D maybe TRBD2 (5 bases). Germline V gene sequence: CDR1 SGHTA, CDR2 FQGNSA. V was trimmed by 5 bases and J by 4 bases, leaving 9 bases between them. CDR3 length: 12 residues. DNA for the CDR3: TGTGCCAGCAGCAGGACTTTGTACGAGCAGTACTTC. It encodes CASSRTLYEQYF.

This clone has a handful of counts. This chain links TRBV5-5 with TRBJ2-3; TRBD1 matches at 9 bases. This CDR3 has 16 amino acids. Germline loops: CDR1 SGHKS, CDR2 YYEKEE (reference sequence). With V trimmed by 4 bases and J by 6 bases, 12 bases remained unmatched. DNA of the CDR3: TGTGCCAGCAGCACGGGGTCTACAGGGGGCGGCGATACGCAGTATTTT. Encoded protein: CASSTGSTGGGDTQYF.

Only a few counts were recorded for this clone. The V call is TRBV5-1, the J call TRBJ2-3; 9 positions match TRBD2. Trimming at V came to 0 bases and at J to 2 bases, leaving 4 bases not matched to a gene. Germline V CDR1 and CDR2: SGHRS, YFSETQ. The CDR3 sequence is 16 residues long. The CDR3 sequence is CASSLAPGLATDTQYF. In DNA, the CDR3 is TGCGCCAGCAGCTTGGCCCCGGGACTAGCCACAGATACGCAGTATTTT. Supplemented by reference TRBV5-1 and TRBJ2-3, the full variable domain reads KAGVTQTPRYLIKTRGQQVTLSCSPISGHRSVSWYQQTPGQGLQFLFEYFSETQRNKGNFPGRFSGRQFSNSRSEMNVSTLELGDSALYLCASSLAPGLATDTQYFGPGTRLTVL.

This clone was seen many times. The rearrangement links TRBV10-3 to TRBJ1-1; D ambiguous. V was shortened by 3 bases and J by 3 bases, with 11 bases between the two germline ends. The CDR3 is made up of 14 amino acids. The germline V gene has CDR1 ENHRY and CDR2 SYGVKD. CDR3: CAISDGVGYTEAFF. The CDR3 DNA sequence: TGTGCCATCAGTGACGGAGTGGGGTACACTGAAGCTTTCTTT.